This T cell receptor (beta chain) was sequenced during a study of blood T cell repertoires in COVID-19 (dated by TCRdb to the early 2020s). With regard to the full study: Collaborator samples came from the United States, Italy and Spain and covered acute and convalescent phases of COVID-19. The prospective study material was composed of cDNA or gDNA derived from T cells, B-cell-depleted T cells, or PBMCs. The repertoires were released in a freely available public database intended as a resource for research on the immune response to SARS-CoV-2. Where HLA class I and class II types were available, the types were taken from metadata supplied by the sample provider, not from assay-based typing. Samples came from the ongoing ImmuneRACE study (first 160 participants) plus 1,254 subjects from 6 global collaborators. A de-identified subject ID, COVID-19 status, age in years and sex were almost always included in the sample metadata. Subjects who had been exposed to COVID-19, were actively infected with it, or had recovered from it provided the deeply sampled blood TCRbeta repertoires that made up the dataset. Beyond this particular receptor, the publication reports: The quantity of clinical and demographic metadata differed by source and by participant and was supplied without curation.

Comments on this clone: Which antigen it targets is not known. It has no much larger one-base neighbor in the sample; base qualities were not kept.

Participants in the prospective study were aged roughly 18 to 89 years, lived in more than 20 United States geographic areas, and enrolled through a virtual design. Cohort assignment in the prospective study relied on participant-reported clinical history from a screening survey and a study questionnaire. Each participant in the prospective study had whole blood, serum and a nasopharyngeal or oropharyngeal swab collected by mobile phlebotomists. Additional blood draws and questionnaires over an approximately two-month period could optionally be provided by prospective study participants. Prospective study blood samples were shipped either frozen or at room temperature before DNA extraction. TCRbeta CDR3 regions were amplified from genomic DNA using the immunoSEQ Assay, a bias-controlled multiplex PCR. On the study's bioinformatics: Within the assay, amplification of reference gene primers was used to estimate how many nucleated cells each sample contained. To quantify the absolute abundance of each unique TCRbeta CDR3 rearrangement, sequence reads were collapsed and filtered. For each sample, productive Simpson clonality was calculated by taking the square root of Simpson's diversity index across productive rearrangements. TCRdb limited this immuneACCESS table to in-frame rearrangements with V and J called. A share of clones is missing; checked studies link under half to unresolved V genes, and the rest is unexplained. The DNA gave D and trimming, while V, J and clone size come from that table. The table for this sample lists approximately 250,000 clones; 70% to 90% of them were counted only once. Over 4% of the sample belongs to the ten largest clones.

This clonotype was obtained from a woman younger than 45 with acute COVID-19. The sequenced sample was PBMCs or T cells enriched from blood (not recorded which).

CDR3 loop: CASRPGTRVGTDTQYF. The DNA sequence is as follows: TGTGCCAGCAGGCCAGGGACTAGAGTTGGAACGGATACGCAGTATTTT. The rearranged segments are TRBV2 and TRBJ2-3; 8 of the junction bases match TRBD2. From cysteine to phenylalanine, the CDR3 is 16 amino acids long. Only CDR3 DNA remains: 48 bases, in frame from the first base. CDR1 SNHLY and CDR2 FYNNEI are derived from the germline V gene. Trimming accounts for 6 bases at V and 6 bases at J, while the number of junction bases matched to no gene is 14.